What follows are 22 T cell receptor beta chains derived from one specimen sequenced in a study of breast tumors, draining lymph nodes, adjacent tissues. TCRdb reprocessed the multiplex PCR reads with MiXCR, giving one entry per CDR3 protein. This table has 290,000 or so distinct CDR3 sequences, 30% to 35% appearing once. The lymph nodes were axillary draining lymph nodes from breast cancer patients. The sequenced sample consisted of axillary lymph node tissue. The receptors originated from a female donor with breast cancer. Some clones in this sample may be carry-over from other donors' samples.

The chain joins TRBV6-5 to TRBJ1-4, with D perhaps TRBD1 (5 bases). Germline loops: CDR1 MNHEY, CDR2 SVGAGI. The CDR3 contains 15 residues. Trimming left V 6 bases short and J 3 bases short, with 14 bases between. As DNA, the CDR3 is TGTGCCAGCAGACCGGGACGGCTCTCTAATGAAAAACTGTTTTTT. Residues: CASRPGRLSNEKLFF.

There are many counts of this clonotype. The chain employs TRBV15 and TRBJ2-1; 7 bases fit TRBD2. There are 14 residues in the CDR3. The junction had 4 bases not matched to a gene; V was cut back by 1 base and J by 7 bases. Germline V CDR1 and CDR2: LNHNV, YYDKDF (reference sequence). The CDR3, as DNA: TGTGCCACCAGCAGAGCGGCGGGAGTAAATGAGCAGTTCTTC. Translated: CATSRAAGVNEQFF.

This clonotype was seen repeatedly, ten times or more. J is TRBJ2-1 and V is TRBV11-3; no definite D call. Trimming stripped 1 base from V and 6 bases from J, with 1 base between. The CDR3 runs to 11 residues. The germline CDR1 and CDR2 sequences are SGHNT and YENEEA. The CDR3 coding sequence is TGTGCCAGCAGCTTAGTCAATGAGCAGTTCTTC. This codes for CASSLVNEQFF.

The rearrangement joins TRBV6-2 or TRBV6-3 to TRBJ2-2; 9 bases align to TRBD1. Per germline, CDR1 MNHEY and CDR2 SVGEGT. V dropped 5 bases and J dropped 6; count of bases not matched to a gene: 10. This CDR3 has 16 amino acids. The CDR3 DNA reads TGTGCCAGCAGTCTACCGGGACAGGGTTTTCCCGGGGAGCTGTTTTTT. Translating it yields CASSLPGQGFPGELFF.

As concerns this clonotype: A read error may produce the germline difference seen at one junction end. The chain joins TRBV25-1 to TRBJ1-5; no clear D. There are 14 residues in the CDR3. Germline values: CDR1 MGHDK, CDR2 SYGVNS. The CDR3 spells CASWGGWSNRPQHF. The CDR3 nucleotides read TGTGCCAGTTGGGGTGGTTGGAGCAATCGGCCCCAGCATTTT.

The count of this clonotype is one. The chain has TRBV7-9 and TRBJ2-1; 10 bases fit TRBD2. V was pared by 5 bases and J by 4 bases, with 14 bases of the junction left unmatched. This CDR3 region has 18 residues. Germline lookup yields CDR1 SEHNR and CDR2 FQNEAQ (reference sequence). CDR3 sequence reads: CASSRGGSGRSAYNEQFF. In nucleotides, the CDR3 is TGTGCCAGCAGCCGGGGGGGTAGCGGGAGGTCGGCGTACAATGAGCAGTTCTTC.

In its sample, this clonotype was seen a few times. The chain joins TRBV10-3 to TRBJ1-1, with D possibly matching TRBD1 (5 bases). V was pared by 3 bases and J by 4 bases, with 15 bases between. Germline loops: CDR1 ENHRY, CDR2 SYGVKD. The CDR3 length is 15 residues. The CDR3, as DNA: TGTGCCATCAGTGATGGGGCGAAGTCGGGCACTGAAGCTTTCTTT. It specifies CAISDGAKSGTEAFF.

The chain employs TRBV29-1 and TRBJ2-3, with unresolved D. This CDR3 is 12 amino acids long. CDR1 is SQVTM and CDR2 is ANQGSEA in the germline V gene. V dropped 8 bases and J dropped 1 base, with 10 bases sitting between them. The CDR3 region has the DNA TGCAGCTTATCCTTAGGCACAGATACGCAGTATTTT. Protein product: CSLSLGTDTQYF.

This chain links TRBV12-5 with TRBJ2-7; maybe TRBD2 (5 bases). The V gene lost 6 bases and the J gene lost 0 bases, with 12 bases spanning the gap. There are 14 residues in the CDR3. The germline CDR1 and CDR2 sequences are LGHNT and FRNRAP. CDR3 in amino acids: CASGLVGSSYEQYF. The CDR3 DNA reads TGTGCTAGTGGACTAGTGGGATCCTCCTACGAGCAGTACTTC.

V and J are TRBV5-1 and TRBJ1-2; tentative D call: TRBD1 (6 bases). Trimming removed 3 bases from V and 5 bases from J, with 11 bases in between. The CDR3 consists of 13 residues. In germline, CDR1 is SGHRS, CDR2 YFSETQ. DNA for the CDR3: TGCGCCAGCAGCTGGGACAAATCGTATGGCTACACCTTC. It codes for CASSWDKSYGYTF.

This clonotype was observed many times. The chain has TRBV19 and TRBJ2-2, with D perhaps TRBD2 (6 bases). Per the germline V gene, CDR1 is LNHDA and CDR2 is SQIVND (reference sequence). The CDR3 length is 17 residues. V lost 3 bases, J lost 2 bases, and 16 bases lay in between. CDR3 nucleotides: TGTGCCAGTAGTATCGTTAGCGGAGGGATTAACACCGGGGAGCTGTTTTTT. This codes for CASSIVSGGINTGELFF.

This clonotype was counted many times. The rearrangement uses TRBV7-3 and TRBJ2-1, with 9 bases identical to TRBD2. CDR1 and CDR2 (germline): SGHTA, FQGTGA. This CDR3 contains 15 residues. V gave up 1 base and J gave up 6 bases; unmatched junction bases: 4. DNA for the CDR3: TGTGCCAGCAGCTTAAGTAGCGGGAGCGCCAATGAGCAGTTCTTC. Translating it yields CASSLSSGSANEQFF. The full variable domain, its missing parts supplied by reference TRBV7-3 and TRBJ2-1, is GAGVSQTPSNKVTEKGKYVELRCDPISGHTALYWYRQSLGQGPEFLIYFQGTGAADDSGLPNDRFFAVRPEGSVSTLKIQRTERGDSAVYLCASSLSSGSANEQFFGPGTRLTVL.

This clonotype was detected ten times or more. This sequence joins TRBV20-1 and TRBJ2-7; TRBD2 matches at 11 bases. The CDR3 extends over 13 amino acids. V lost 4 bases, J lost 2 bases, and 1 base stayed unmatched. CDR1 is DFQATT and CDR2 is SNEGSKA in the germline V gene (reference sequence). DNA of the CDR3: TGCAGTGCTATAGCGGGAGGGCCCTACGAGCAGTACTTC. As protein: CSAIAGGPYEQYF.

With regard to this clonotype: Relative to the germline gene, one junction end is altered; a read error may explain this. The rearrangement joins TRBV7-8 to TRBJ2-1; possibly TRBD2 for D (6 bases). Germline V gene data show CDR1 as SGHVS and CDR2 as FQNEAQ. The length of the CDR3 is 16 residues. CDR3 in DNA: TGTGCCAGCAGCTTGAATACCCTAGCGCGGAGAAATGAGCAGTCCTTC. Protein sequence: CASSLNTLARRNEQSF.

Notes on this clonotype: This could be a read error, since a much larger clone is one nucleotide away. This chain links TRBV11-3 with TRBJ2-1, with TRBD1 identical over 7 bases. Trimming cost V 4 bases and J 10 bases; bases outside gene matches: 16. The CDR3 has 16 amino acids. The germline CDR1 and CDR2 sequences are SGHNT and YENEEA. The CDR3 here is CASSWDSLAAYYEQFF. The CDR3 DNA reads as TGTGCCAGCAGCTGGGACAGCCTCGCAGCGTACTACGAGCAGTTCTTC. The full variable domain, in which reference TRBV11-3 and TRBJ2-1 provide the parts outside the CDR3, is EAGVVQSPRYKIIEKKQPVAFWCNPISGHNTLYWYLQNLGQGPELLIRYENEEAVDDSQLPKDRFSAERLKGVDSTLKIQPAELGDSAVYLCASSWDSLAAYYEQFFGPGTRLTVL.

A note on this clonotype: This CDR3 fails to terminate in the conserved phenylalanine or tryptophan, so it likely reflects a read error. Because the CDR3's place on the DNA is in doubt, the DNA is left out and the CDR3 is given as listed by TCRdb. This CDR3 reads CASSAGKFYGCTS. The chain couples TRBV7-9 to TRBJ1-2; TRBD1, the table's D call, lacks a check against the DNA. The CDR3 length equals 13 residues, ends included. Per the germline V gene, CDR1 is SEHNR and CDR2 is FQNEAQ (reference sequence).

V and J are TRBV29-1 and TRBJ1-6; D remains ambiguous. This CDR3 contains 12 residues. Germline V lookup: CDR1 SQVTM, CDR2 ANQGSEA. V lost 4 bases to trimming and J lost 9 bases, with 10 bases between them. CDR3 protein: CSVGGLGSPLHF. CDR3 in DNA: TGCAGCGTTGGCGGCTTGGGTTCACCCCTCCACTTT.

The table lists this clonotype with a few counts. This may be a read error: a much more frequent sequence differs by one nucleotide. This chain links TRBV19 with TRBJ2-1; TRBD1 agrees at 9 bases. CDR3 size: 15 residues. In germline, CDR1 is LNHDA, CDR2 SQIVND (reference sequence). The V and J ends lost 4 bases and 6 bases, in that order; junction bases with no gene match: 7. The CDR3 loop is CASSTPGTGSNEQFF. The CDR3 coding sequence is TGTGCCAGTAGTACCCCCGGGACAGGGAGCAATGAGCAGTTCTTC. The whole variable domain, filled in from reference TRBV19 and TRBJ2-1, reads DGGITQSPKYLFRKEGQNVTLSCEQNLNHDAMYWYRQDPGQGLRLIYYSQIVNDFQKGDIAEGYSVSREKKESFPLTVTSAQKNPTAFYLCASSTPGTGSNEQFFGPGTRLTVL.

This clonotype appeared many times. This chain connects TRBV7-9 to TRBJ2-6, with 7 bases that match TRBD1. Germline trimming cut 2 bases from V and 0 bases from J; bases unmatched to any gene: 19. The CDR3 contains 22 residues. The germline CDR1 and CDR2 sequences are SEHNR and FQNEAQ (reference sequence). Here the CDR3 DNA reads TGTGCCAGCAGCTTATCGGGCCCCAAGCCGGGACAGAGTGCCTCTGGGGCCAACGTCCTGACTTTC. It yields the protein CASSLSGPKPGQSASGANVLTF.

With respect to this clonotype: A much larger clone is a single base away; this may be a read error. V and J are TRBV6-1 and TRBJ2-5, with 11 bases lining up with TRBD2. Losses at the gene ends were 8 bases for V and 7 bases for J; bases not matched to a gene: 6. CDR3 length equals 13 residues. Germline V lookup: CDR1 MNHNS, CDR2 SASEGT. The CDR3 nucleotides are TGTGCCAGCGGTCATAGCGGGAGGGGGACCCAGTACTTC. Its translation: CASGHSGRGTQYF.

On this clonotype itself: A much larger clone differs by one base, so this may be a read error. The gene calls are TRBV28 and TRBJ1-6, with D maybe TRBD1 (6 bases). The CDR3 has 15 amino acids. Germline CDR1 reads MDHEN; CDR2 reads SYDVKM. The chain's CDR3 is CAISDMTGRNSPLHF. Here the CDR3 DNA reads TGTGCCATCAGTGATATGACAGGTCGGAATTCACCCCTCCACTTT.

As regards this clonotype: A much larger clone differs by one base, so this may be a read error. The chain uses TRBV11-3 and TRBJ2-7; 13 bases match TRBD2. From germline, CDR1 is SGHNT and CDR2 YENEEA. This CDR3 region has 14 residues. J was trimmed by 7 bases and V by 8 bases; bases with no gene match: 8. This CDR3 is CASGGTSGAGEQYF. The CDR3 DNA is TGTGCCAGCGGGGGGACTAGCGGGGCGGGGGAGCAGTACTTC.